What follows describes a single T cell receptor beta chain. This clone has a handful of counts. The antigen it recognizes is unknown. No base quality values were provided; no much bigger clone lies one nucleotide off. This sample is drawn from a study of T cell responses to AZD1222 COVID-19 vaccine (dated by TCRdb to about 2021). Broadly, across the study: AZD1222 recipients given second doses at about 4 weeks or at about 12 weeks were pooled, since spike-specific TCR depth and breadth were not found to differ between the two schedules. A total of 233 trial participants underwent TCR sequencing, of whom more than 200 had received two doses of AZD1222 and some 26 had received two doses of the MenACWY control vaccine. Trial participants were enrolled into age subgroups of 18-55, 56-69 and 70-plus years, which contained approximately 150, 28 and 58 TCR-sequenced participants, respectively. Results the study describes overall, beyond this receptor: No day 14 peak-response samples were available, so repertoires were characterized only after the peak T cell response. Only five to seven AZD1222 recipients were SARS-CoV-2 seropositive at baseline, limiting conclusions about previously exposed vaccinees. The vaccine-associated CD4 TCRs covered the entire spike protein, and the dominant responses fell in regions 160-218 and 743-854. After two AZD1222 doses, both the breadth and the depth of spike-specific TCRs were significantly higher than at day 0 and than in MenACWY recipients. Nearly half of unique spike-specific TCRs reportedly recognized epitopes outside regions mutated in the B.1.351 and B.1.1.7 variants. In the small 56-69-year group, the increase in depth fell short of significance, most likely because of low power. Most participants were white British and females outnumbered males, and the authors suggested that clonal diversity may have been underestimated.

The CDR3 regions of human TCRbeta chains were analyzed by immunosequencing. On the study's bioinformatics: TCRs in the repertoires were compared against a reference library of SARS-CoV-2-specific TCRs that had been generated with the MIRA antigen-specificity platform. Breadth meant the fraction of unique TCRs that were SARS-CoV-2-associated, whereas depth meant the fraction of total T cells that were SARS-CoV-2-associated. Using the MIRA data, every spike-specific TCR was mapped to the spike region that the TCR reacted to and assigned to either a CD4 or a CD8 class. Log10-transformed breadth and depth values were compared by one-way ANOVA with Sidak's multiple comparisons tests. Imported from immuneACCESS, the table was reduced by TCRdb to in-frame sequences with V and J called. These copies leave out some clones; in studies compared against another copy, an unresolved V gene accounts for under half, and the cause of the remainder is not known. The V and J calls and clone size were taken over from that table, and D and trimming were inferred from the DNA. In this sample the table shows about 100,000 clones, approximately 87% of which occur a single time. The ten top clones hold about 16% of the sample.

Based on the germline V gene (reference sequence), the CDR1 and CDR2 sequences are LNHDA and SQIVND. Reading from cysteine to phenylalanine, the CDR3 counts 12 amino acids. Only the CDR3 part of the read is kept: 36 bases, read in frame from the first base. V is shortened by 5 bases, J by 5 bases, and the region joining them spans 9 bases. The sample's time point label is to be understood as: baseline before first vaccination. Samples from vaccinated people were obtained from the UK trials COV001 and COV002, which included a single-blind randomized controlled phase 2/3 trial of AZD1222 (ChAdOx1 nCoV-19) in healthy adults. Trial participant PBMC samples were collected at day 0 and day 28 after the second dose for TCRbeta chain sequencing.

This receptor was identified in an adult in good health. The chain couples TRBV19 to TRBJ1-2, with the identity of the D gene unclear. The source material was peripheral blood, sampled on day 0 of AZD1222 vaccination. The DNA is as follows: TGTGCCAGTAGTCCGAGGAGTTATGGCTACACCTTC. Its protein is CASSPRSYGYTF.